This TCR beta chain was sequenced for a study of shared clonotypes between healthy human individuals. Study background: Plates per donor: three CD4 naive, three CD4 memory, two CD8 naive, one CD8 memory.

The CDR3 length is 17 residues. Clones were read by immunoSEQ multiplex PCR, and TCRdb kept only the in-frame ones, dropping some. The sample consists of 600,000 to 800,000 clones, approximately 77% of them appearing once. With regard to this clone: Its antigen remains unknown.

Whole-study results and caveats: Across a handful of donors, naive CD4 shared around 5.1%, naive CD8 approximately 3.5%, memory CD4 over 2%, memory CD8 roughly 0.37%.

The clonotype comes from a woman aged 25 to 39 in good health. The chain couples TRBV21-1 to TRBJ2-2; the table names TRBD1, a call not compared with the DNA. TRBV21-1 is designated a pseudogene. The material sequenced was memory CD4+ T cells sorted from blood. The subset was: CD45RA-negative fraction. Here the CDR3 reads CASSKFLRGQNTGELFF. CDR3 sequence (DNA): TGTGCCAGCAGCAAATTTCTCCGGGGACAAAACACCGGGGAGCTGTTTTTT.